This is a list of T cell receptor beta chains from one sample in a study of T cell changes during pregnancy in multiple sclerosis. Here immunoSEQ multiplex PCR was the method, and the copy in TCRdb shows in-frame clones only, minus some. Seen here are around 130,000 clones, 80% to 95% observed once, and the top ten hold approximately 6.2%. This sample comprised peripheral blood, obtained before pregnancy. Every receptor here comes from a female donor with multiple sclerosis, enrolled in a pregnancy study. Each CDR3 is given with its conserved first and last residue. A D gene is named only where the DNA matches it firmly. Not every row has a clone size; where given, it reads once, few, many or a size class.

V,D,J,size,CDR3
TRBV9,.,TRBJ2-1,once,CASSADNEQFF
TRBV19,TRBD1,TRBJ1-5,once,CASSRDRDGNQPQHF
TRBV9,.,TRBJ2-3,once,CASSSVSTDTQYF
TRBV9,.,TRBJ2-1,.,CASSARDFFYNEQFF
TRBV7-6,.,TRBJ1-3,.,CASSLVPGNTIYF
TRBV7-3,.,TRBJ2-2,.,CASSRYQGTGELFF
TRBV6-1,TRBD2,TRBJ2-5,.,CASSEVQGGGQETQYF
TRBV9,.,TRBJ1-1,once,CASSVSQGMNTEAFF
TRBV6-1,.,TRBJ1-1,few,CASSAKEDTEAFF
TRBV5-1,.,TRBJ1-1,.,CASSPHGAGPEAFF
TRBV9,TRBD2,TRBJ2-3,.,CASSVAGLAQIGDTQYF
TRBV4-2,TRBD2,TRBJ2-5,.,CASSQGATSGGHQETQYF
TRBV4-2,.,TRBJ1-2,.,CASSDRAGGIYGYTF
TRBV5-1,.,TRBJ2-1,.,CASSDTSYNEQFF
TRBV6-5,.,TRBJ1-3,.,CASSYAIYGNTIYF
TRBV5-4,TRBD2,TRBJ2-5,.,CASSFFQRGGQETQYF
TRBV11-2,.,TRBJ2-7,.,CASSLDQEAGFKWYF
TRBV28,TRBD2,TRBJ2-5,.,CASSSTSGRAPRETQYF
TRBV6-1,.,TRBJ1-4,.,CASSPRQNRNEKLFF
TRBV6-5,.,TRBJ2-2,.,CASSYSGTTGELFF
TRBV5-1,TRBD1,TRBJ2-7,.,CASRLAGGNEQYF
TRBV7-9,TRBD1,TRBJ2-5,.,CASSTGQRETQYF
TRBV11-3,.,TRBJ2-1,.,CASSLESDEQFF
TRBV30,.,TRBJ2-5,.,CAWVDGGWEETQYF
TRBV2,.,TRBJ2-5,once,CASSEAVIREETQYF
TRBV5-1,TRBD1,TRBJ2-1,.,CASSWATRGYNEQFF
TRBV5-4,.,TRBJ2-1,.,CASSLGLRIVDFF
TRBV5-1,TRBD1,TRBJ2-3,.,CASSGQGSTDTQYF
TRBV7-2,TRBD2,TRBJ2-3,few,CASSLGLAGGLDTQYF
TRBV28,TRBD2,TRBJ2-1,.,CASKPVAGRYNEQFF
TRBV7-2,.,TRBJ1-1,.,CASSLDRLVGTEAFF
TRBV6-5,TRBD2,TRBJ2-1,.,CASRTSGRSYNEQFF
TRBV7-2,.,TRBJ1-1,.,CASSSTTGPWAEAFF
TRBV2,TRBD1,TRBJ1-5,.,CASSERTGGIQPQHF
TRBV2,.,TRBJ1-1,.,CASSVGPTTEAFF
TRBV5-5,.,TRBJ2-1,.,CASSLADEQFF
TRBV6-1,TRBD1,TRBJ2-5,.,CASSDGQGGETQYF
TRBV5-4,TRBD1,TRBJ1-1,.,CAGGPQGATEAFF
TRBV30,TRBD1,TRBJ2-7,.,CACTTGGMAYEQYF
TRBV7-3,TRBD1,TRBJ1-2,.,CASSFERTGEHGYTF
TRBV7-2,TRBD1,TRBJ2-2,.,CASSPYRGKSTGELFF
TRBV19,.,TRBJ2-7,.,CASSIGQVPYEQYF
TRBV6-5,.,TRBJ2-1,.,CASSYRVSSYNEQFF
TRBV11-3,.,TRBJ2-2,once,CASSPRGANTGELFF
TRBV5-1,.,TRBJ2-2,.,CASTQMGGLTGELFF
TRBV18,TRBD2,TRBJ2-5,.,CASSPIEVAGEETQYF
TRBV5-4,.,TRBJ2-3,.,CASSGRASSTDTQYF
TRBV18,TRBD1,TRBJ1-1,.,CASSPGQAEAFF
TRBV27,TRBD2,TRBJ2-1,.,CASSRRGTSGGAGEQFF